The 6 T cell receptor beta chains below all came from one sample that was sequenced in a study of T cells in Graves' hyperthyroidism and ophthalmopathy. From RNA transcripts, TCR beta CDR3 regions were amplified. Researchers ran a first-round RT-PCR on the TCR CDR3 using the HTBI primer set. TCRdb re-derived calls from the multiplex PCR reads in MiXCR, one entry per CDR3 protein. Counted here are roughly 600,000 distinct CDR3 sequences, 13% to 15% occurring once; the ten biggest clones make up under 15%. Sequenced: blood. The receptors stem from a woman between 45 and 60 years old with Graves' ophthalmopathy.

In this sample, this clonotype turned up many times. The CDR3 coding sequence is TGTGCCAGCAGTTTAGCTAATGAAAAACTGTTTTTT. This translates into CASSLANEKLFF. The J gene is TRBJ1-4, the V gene TRBV12-3 or TRBV12-4; D not resolved. This CDR3 is 12 amino acids long. The ends were cut back, 0 bases at V and 4 bases at J, with 0 bases in the middle.

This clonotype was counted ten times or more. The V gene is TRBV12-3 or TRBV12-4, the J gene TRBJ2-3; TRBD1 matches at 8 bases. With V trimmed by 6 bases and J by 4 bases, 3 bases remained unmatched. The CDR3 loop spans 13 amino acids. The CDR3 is CASRKTGADTQYF. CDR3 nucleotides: TGTGCCAGCAGAAAGACAGGGGCAGATACGCAGTATTTT.

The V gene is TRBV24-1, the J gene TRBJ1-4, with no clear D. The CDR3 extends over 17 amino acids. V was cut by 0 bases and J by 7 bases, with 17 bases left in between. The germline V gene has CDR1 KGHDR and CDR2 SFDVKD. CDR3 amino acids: CATSDLQTLYDGEKLFF. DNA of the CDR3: TGTGCCACCAGTGATTTGCAGACTCTCTACGATGGTGAAAAACTGTTTTTT.

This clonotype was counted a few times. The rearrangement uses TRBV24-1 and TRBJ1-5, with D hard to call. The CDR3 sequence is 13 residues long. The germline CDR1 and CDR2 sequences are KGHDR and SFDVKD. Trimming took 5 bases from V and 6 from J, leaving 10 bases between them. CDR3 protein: CATSGLDAQPQHF. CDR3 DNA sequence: TGTGCCACCAGTGGCTTGGACGCTCAGCCCCAGCATTTT.

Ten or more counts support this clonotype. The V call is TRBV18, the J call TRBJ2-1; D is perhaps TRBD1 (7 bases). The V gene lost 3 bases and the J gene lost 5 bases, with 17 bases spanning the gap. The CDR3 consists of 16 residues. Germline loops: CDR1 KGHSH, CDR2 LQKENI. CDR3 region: CASSPRAGGYDNEQFF. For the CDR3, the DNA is TGTGCCAGCTCACCGAGGGCAGGGGGGTACGACAATGAGCAGTTCTTC. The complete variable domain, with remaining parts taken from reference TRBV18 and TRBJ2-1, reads NAGVMQNPRHLVRRRGQEARLRCSPMKGHSHVYWYRQLPEEGLKFMVYLQKENIIDESGMPKERFSAEFPKEGPSILRIQQVVRGDSAAYFCASSPRAGGYDNEQFFGPGTRLTVL.

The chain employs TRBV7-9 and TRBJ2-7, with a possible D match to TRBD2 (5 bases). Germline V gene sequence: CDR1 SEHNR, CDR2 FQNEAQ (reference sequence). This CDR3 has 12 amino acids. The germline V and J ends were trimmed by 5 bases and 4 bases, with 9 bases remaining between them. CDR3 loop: CASSVGVYEQYF. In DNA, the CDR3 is TGTGCCAGCAGCGTCGGGGTATACGAGCAGTACTTC.